A selection of T cell receptor beta chains follows, all from one sample in a study of cytomegalovirus exposure and HLA in healthy donors. Assay used: immunoSEQ multiplex PCR; TCRdb lists only in-frame clones, some missing. The data hold 150,000 to 200,000 clones, with roughly 82% observed a single time. Material: PBMCs. The source of these receptors is a woman between 18 and 29 years old in good health and CMV-seronegative. The CDR3 runs from the conserved cysteine through the conserved F or W.

TRBJ2-7 | TRBV19 | CASRALAGDSYEQYF
TRBJ2-3 | TRBV9 | CASSGTSGSADTQYF
TRBJ2-2 | TRBV30 | CAWTGTGNTGELFF
TRBJ2-5 | TRBV5-1 | CASSYSGAGDQETQYF
TRBJ2-6 | TRBV5-6 | CASSNTGRSSGANVLTF
TRBJ1-1 | TRBV7-8 | CASSPGGTEAFF
TRBJ1-1 | TRBV27 | CASSWGGMNTEAFF
TRBJ2-5 | TRBV6-5 | CASTARDQETQYF
TRBJ2-7 | TRBV9 | CASSSRSSSYEQYF
TRBJ1-4 | TRBV5-1 | CASSFVDRTNEKLFF
TRBJ2-3 | TRBV18 | CASSGLSTDTQYF
TRBJ1-2 | TRBV29-1 | CSGGGQDYGYTF
TRBJ2-2 | TRBV19 | CASTLRLAAGELFF
TRBJ1-1 | TRBV10-2 | CASRVRGPAEAFF
TRBJ1-4 | TRBV4-1 | CASSQGYQGANEKLFF
TRBJ2-7 | TRBV28 | CASSGTSGNSYEQYF
TRBJ1-5 | TRBV6-6 | CASSYNWASNQPQHF
TRBJ2-5 | TRBV30 | CAWSRQAQETQYF
TRBJ1-6 | TRBV27 | CASSWRGQGNSPLHF
TRBJ1-4 | TRBV7-9 | CASSLAEVRAVKLFF
TRBJ2-5 | TRBV25-1 | CASSMFAQETQYF
TRBJ2-7 | TRBV4-2 | CASSQRGTGAYEQYF
TRBJ2-5 | TRBV7-9 | CASSLDRGLMTQYF
TRBJ1-1 | TRBV27 | CASSSRTGTGDTEAFF
TRBJ2-7 | TRBV15 | CATSYYNRVYEQYF
TRBJ2-1 | TRBV19 | CASSTLAGLAGSGNNEQFF
TRBJ1-1 | TRBV2 | CASRSRQGLNTEAFF
TRBJ2-7 | TRBV6-5 | CASSYEGHPSYEQYF
TRBJ1-2 | TRBV19 | CASSPQGQGAFGYGYTF
TRBJ1-1 | TRBV5-1 | CASSTGGLNTEAFF
TRBJ1-2 | TRBV18 | CASSPPGQGGAGYGYTF
TRBJ2-5 | TRBV27 | CASSLEGETQYF
TRBJ2-7 | TRBV7-9 | CASSWDRVWEQYF
TRBJ2-7 | TRBV10-1 | CASSGRTGHEQYF
TRBJ2-6 | TRBV18 | CASSPPAGGSAGANVLTF
TRBJ1-4 | TRBV6-1 | CASILGGSTNEKLFF
TRBJ1-1 | TRBV9 | CASSKSGRNTEAFF
TRBJ2-7 | TRBV6-1 | CASSELEGNYEQYF
TRBJ2-7 | TRBV6-1 | CASSATGYEQYF
TRBJ2-5 | TRBV20-1 | CSARSETQYF
TRBJ2-1 | TRBV29-1 | CSVEVRVNEQFF
TRBJ2-7 | TRBV27 | CASIRDRASYEQYF
TRBJ2-7 | TRBV11-1 | CASSVSGGFHYEQYF
TRBJ2-4 | TRBV11-1 | CASSLTTGGAGTKNIQYF
TRBJ1-4 | TRBV2 | CASIRFPGAAANEKLFF
TRBJ2-7 | TRBV13 | CASSRTGLSSYEQYF
TRBJ2-4 | TRBV7-9 | CASSSLTSGLGAKNIQYF